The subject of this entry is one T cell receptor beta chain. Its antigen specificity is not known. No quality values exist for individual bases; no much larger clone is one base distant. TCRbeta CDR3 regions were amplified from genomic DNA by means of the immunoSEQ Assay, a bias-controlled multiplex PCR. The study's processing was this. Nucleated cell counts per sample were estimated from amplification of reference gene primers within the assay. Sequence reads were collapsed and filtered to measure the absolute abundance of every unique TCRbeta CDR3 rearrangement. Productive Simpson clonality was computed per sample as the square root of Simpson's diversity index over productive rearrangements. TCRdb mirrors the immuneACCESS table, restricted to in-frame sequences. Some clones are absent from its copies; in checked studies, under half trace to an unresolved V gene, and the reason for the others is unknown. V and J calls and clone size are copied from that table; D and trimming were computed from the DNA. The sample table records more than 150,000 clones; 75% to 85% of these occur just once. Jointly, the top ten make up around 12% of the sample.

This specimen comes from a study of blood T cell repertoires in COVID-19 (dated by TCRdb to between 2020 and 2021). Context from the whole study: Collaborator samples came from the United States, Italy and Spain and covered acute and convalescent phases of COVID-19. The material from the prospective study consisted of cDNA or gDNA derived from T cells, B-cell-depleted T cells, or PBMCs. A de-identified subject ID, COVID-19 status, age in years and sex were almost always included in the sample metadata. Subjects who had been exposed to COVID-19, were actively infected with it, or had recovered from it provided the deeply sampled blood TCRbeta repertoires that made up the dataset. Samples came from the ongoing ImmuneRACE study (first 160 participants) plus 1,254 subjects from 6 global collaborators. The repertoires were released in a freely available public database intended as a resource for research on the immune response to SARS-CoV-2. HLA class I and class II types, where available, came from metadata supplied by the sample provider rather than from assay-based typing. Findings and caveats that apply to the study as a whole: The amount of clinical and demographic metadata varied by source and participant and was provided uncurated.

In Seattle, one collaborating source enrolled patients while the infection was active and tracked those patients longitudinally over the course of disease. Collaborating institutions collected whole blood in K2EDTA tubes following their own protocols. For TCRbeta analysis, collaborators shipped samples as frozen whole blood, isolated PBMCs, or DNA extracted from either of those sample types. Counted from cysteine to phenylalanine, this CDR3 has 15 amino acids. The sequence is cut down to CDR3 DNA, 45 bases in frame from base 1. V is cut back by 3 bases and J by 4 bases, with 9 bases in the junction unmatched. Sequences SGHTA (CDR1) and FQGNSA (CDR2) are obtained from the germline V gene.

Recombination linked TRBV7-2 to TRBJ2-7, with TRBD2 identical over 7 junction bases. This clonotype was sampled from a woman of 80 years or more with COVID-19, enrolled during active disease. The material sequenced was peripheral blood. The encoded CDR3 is CASSFNGRPYYEQYF. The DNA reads TGTGCCAGCAGCTTCAACGGGAGGCCCTATTACGAGCAGTACTTC.